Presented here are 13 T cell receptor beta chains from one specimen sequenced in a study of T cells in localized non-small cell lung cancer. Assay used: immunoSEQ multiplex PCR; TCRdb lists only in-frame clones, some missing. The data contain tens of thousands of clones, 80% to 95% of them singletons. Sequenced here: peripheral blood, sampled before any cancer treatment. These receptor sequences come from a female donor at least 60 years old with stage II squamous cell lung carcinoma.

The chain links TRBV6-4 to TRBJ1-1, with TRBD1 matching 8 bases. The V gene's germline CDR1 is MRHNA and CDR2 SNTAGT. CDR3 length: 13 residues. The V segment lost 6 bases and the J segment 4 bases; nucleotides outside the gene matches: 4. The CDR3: CASRDRGGTEAFF. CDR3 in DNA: TGTGCCAGCAGAGACAGGGGAGGCACTGAAGCTTTCTTT.

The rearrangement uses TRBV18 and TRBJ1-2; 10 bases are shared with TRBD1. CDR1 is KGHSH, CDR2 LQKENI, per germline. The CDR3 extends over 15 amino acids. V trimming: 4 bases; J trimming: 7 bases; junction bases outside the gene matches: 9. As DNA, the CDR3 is TGTGCCAGCTCACAGACCTCGGGACAGGGGCCTGGCTACACCTTC. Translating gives CASSQTSGQGPGYTF.

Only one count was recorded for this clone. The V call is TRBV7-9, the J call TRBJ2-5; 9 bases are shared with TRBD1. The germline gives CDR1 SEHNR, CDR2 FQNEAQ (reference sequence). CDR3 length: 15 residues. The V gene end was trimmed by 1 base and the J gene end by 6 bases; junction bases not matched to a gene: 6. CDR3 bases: TGTGCCAGCAGCTTAGTCCTACAGGGGGCACAGACCCAGTACTTC. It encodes CASSLVLQGAQTQYF.

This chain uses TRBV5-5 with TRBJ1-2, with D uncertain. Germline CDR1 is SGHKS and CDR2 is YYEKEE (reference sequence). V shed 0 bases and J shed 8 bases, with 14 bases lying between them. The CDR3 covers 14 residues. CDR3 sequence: CASSLAPSSTGYTF. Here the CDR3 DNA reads TGTGCCAGCAGCTTGGCCCCATCGAGTACGGGCTACACCTTC.

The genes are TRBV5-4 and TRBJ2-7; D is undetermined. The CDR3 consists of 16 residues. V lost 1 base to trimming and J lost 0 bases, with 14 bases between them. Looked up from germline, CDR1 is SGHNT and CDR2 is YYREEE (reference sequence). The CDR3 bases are TGTGCCAGCAGCTTGAAAAGGTCGTCGAGCTCCTACGAGCAGTACTTC. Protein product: CASSLKRSSSSYEQYF.

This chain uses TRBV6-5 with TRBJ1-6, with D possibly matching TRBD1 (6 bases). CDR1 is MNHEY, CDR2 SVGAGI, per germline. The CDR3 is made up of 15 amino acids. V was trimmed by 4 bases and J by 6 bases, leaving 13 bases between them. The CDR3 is CASSSQDSANSPLHF. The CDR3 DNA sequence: TGTGCCAGCAGTTCCCAGGACAGCGCTAATTCACCCCTCCACTTT.

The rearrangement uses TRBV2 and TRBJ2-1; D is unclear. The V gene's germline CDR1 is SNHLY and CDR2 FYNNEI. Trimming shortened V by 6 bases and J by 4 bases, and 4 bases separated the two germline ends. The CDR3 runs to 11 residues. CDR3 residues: CASREYNEQFF. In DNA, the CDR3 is TGTGCCAGCAGGGAGTACAATGAGCAGTTCTTC.

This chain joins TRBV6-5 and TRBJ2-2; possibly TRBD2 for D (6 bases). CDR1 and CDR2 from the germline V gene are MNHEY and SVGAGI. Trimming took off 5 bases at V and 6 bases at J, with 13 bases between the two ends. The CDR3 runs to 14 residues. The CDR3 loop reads CASSPLTGAGELFF. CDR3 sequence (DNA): TGTGCCAGCAGTCCGCTTACGGGAGCCGGGGAGCTGTTTTTT.

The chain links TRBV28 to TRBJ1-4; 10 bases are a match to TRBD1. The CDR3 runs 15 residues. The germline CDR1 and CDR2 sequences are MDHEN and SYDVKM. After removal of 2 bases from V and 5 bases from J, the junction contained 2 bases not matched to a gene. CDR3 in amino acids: CASSLPGQGNEKLFF. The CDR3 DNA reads TGTGCCAGCAGTTTACCGGGACAGGGGAATGAAAAACTGTTTTTT.

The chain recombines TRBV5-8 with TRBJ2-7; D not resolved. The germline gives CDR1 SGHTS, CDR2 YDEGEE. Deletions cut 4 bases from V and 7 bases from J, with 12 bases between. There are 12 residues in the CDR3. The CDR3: CASSLQSWEQYF. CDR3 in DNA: TGTGCCAGCAGCCTCCAGTCGTGGGAGCAGTACTTC.

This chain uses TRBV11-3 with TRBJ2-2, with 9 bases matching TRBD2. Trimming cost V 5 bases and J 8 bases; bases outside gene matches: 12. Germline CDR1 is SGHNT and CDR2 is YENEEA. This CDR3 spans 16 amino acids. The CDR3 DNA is TGTGCCAGCAGCCCTTGGGGCGGGAGGGCCTCTGGGGAGCTGTTTTTT. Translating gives CASSPWGGRASGELFF.

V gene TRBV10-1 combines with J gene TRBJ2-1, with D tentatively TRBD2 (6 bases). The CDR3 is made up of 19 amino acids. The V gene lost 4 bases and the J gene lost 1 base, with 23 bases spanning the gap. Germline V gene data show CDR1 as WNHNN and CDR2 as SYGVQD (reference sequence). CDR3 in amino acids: CASSGGIGGRVGSYNEQFF. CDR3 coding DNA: TGCGCCAGCAGTGGGGGCATCGGAGGGAGAGTAGGATCCTACAATGAGCAGTTCTTC.

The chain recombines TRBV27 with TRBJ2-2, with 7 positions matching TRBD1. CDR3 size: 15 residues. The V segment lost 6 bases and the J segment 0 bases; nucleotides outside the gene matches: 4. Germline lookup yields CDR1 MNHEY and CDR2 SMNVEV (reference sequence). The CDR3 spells CASSRTGTNTGELFF. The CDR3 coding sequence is TGTGCCAGCAGCCGGACAGGTACGAACACCGGGGAGCTGTTTTTT.